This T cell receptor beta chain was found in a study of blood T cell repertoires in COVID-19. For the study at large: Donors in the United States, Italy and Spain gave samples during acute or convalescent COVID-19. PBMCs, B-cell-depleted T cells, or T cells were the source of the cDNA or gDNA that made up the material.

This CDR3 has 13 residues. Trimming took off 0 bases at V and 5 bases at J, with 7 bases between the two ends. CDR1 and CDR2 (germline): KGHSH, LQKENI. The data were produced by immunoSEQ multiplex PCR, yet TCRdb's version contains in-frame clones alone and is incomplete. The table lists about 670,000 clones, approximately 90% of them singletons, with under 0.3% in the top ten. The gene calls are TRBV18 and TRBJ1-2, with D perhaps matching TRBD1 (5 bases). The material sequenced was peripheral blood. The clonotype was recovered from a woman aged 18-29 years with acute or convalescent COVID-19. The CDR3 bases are TGTGCCAGCTCACCACCCTCAGGGTATGGCTACACCTTC. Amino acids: CASSPPSGYGYTF.